Below are 26 T cell receptor beta chains sequenced from a single sample in a study of blood T cell repertoires in COVID-19. Clones were sequenced by immunoSEQ multiplex PCR, and TCRdb holds only the in-frame ones, with some missing. Of some 300,000 clones in the sample, 88% were seen once. Sample: PBMCs or T cells enriched from blood (not recorded which). The receptors stem from a woman aged 55-70 years in a cohort exposed to, infected with or recovered from COVID-19 (not recorded which).

The genes are TRBV28 and TRBJ2-3; 10 positions match TRBD2. The trim removed 8 bases at V and 1 base at J, leaving 3 bases unmatched. Germline CDR1 and CDR2: MDHEN and SYDVKM. The CDR3 has 14 amino acids. The CDR3 sequence: CASLAGDRTDTQYF. The CDR3 DNA sequence: TGTGCCAGCCTAGCGGGAGATCGCACAGATACGCAGTATTTT.

This chain connects TRBV3-1 (or the pseudogene TRBV3-2) to TRBJ1-5; D may be TRBD1 (6 bases). Trimming shortened V by 2 bases and J by 0 bases, and 20 bases separated the two germline ends. CDR1 and CDR2 from the germline V gene are LGHDT and YNNKEL (reference sequence). The CDR3 spans 19 residues. This chain's CDR3 is CASSQSPRDKEYSNQPQHF. Written as DNA, the CDR3 is TGTGCCAGCAGCCAAAGCCCCCGGGACAAAGAATATAGCAATCAGCCCCAGCATTTT.

J is TRBJ2-1 and V is TRBV11-3; 11 nucleotides agree with TRBD2. J was trimmed by 3 bases and V by 5 bases; bases with no gene match: 3. CDR1 and CDR2 (germline): SGHNT, YENEEA. The CDR3 loop spans 15 amino acids. The CDR3 spells CASSLGTSGYNEQFF. The CDR3 DNA reads as TGTGCCAGCAGCCTAGGGACTAGCGGCTACAATGAGCAGTTCTTC.

The J gene is TRBJ1-3, the V gene TRBV6-5, with D tentatively TRBD1 (5 bases). V was clipped by 6 bases and J by 2 bases, with 11 bases between them. CDR1 MNHEY and CDR2 SVGAGI come from the germline V gene. The CDR3 contains 14 residues. CDR3 sequence (DNA): TGTGCCAGCAGCGCGACAGAAACTGGAAACACCATATATTTT. This translates into CASSATETGNTIYF.

The CDR3 region is CASGQGANTGELFF. The CDR3 nucleotides are TGTGCCAGCGGTCAGGGGGCGAACACCGGGGAGCTGTTTTTT. V is TRBV28 and J is TRBJ2-2; 7 positions agree with TRBD1. V lost 8 bases and J lost 0; bases outside the gene matches: 3. The CDR3 sequence is 14 residues long. The germline V gene encodes CDR1 MDHEN and CDR2 SYDVKM.

V gene TRBV19 combines with J gene TRBJ1-4, with 7 bases aligning to TRBD1. Unmatched junction bases numbered 7, after V lost 7 bases and J lost 8 bases. Germline CDR1 is LNHDA and CDR2 is SQIVND (reference sequence). The length of the CDR3 is 13 residues. CDR3 in amino acids: CASIGGTEEKLFF. The CDR3 coding sequence is TGTGCCAGTATAGGGGGGACAGAGGAAAAACTGTTTTTT.

Here the CDR3 reads CASRTGTGGKSYEQYF. In nucleotides, the CDR3 is TGTGCCAGTAGGACCGGGACAGGGGGCAAATCCTACGAGCAGTACTTC. V and J are TRBV19 and TRBJ2-7, with TRBD1 matching over 12 bases. The V segment lost 6 bases and the J segment 1 base; nucleotides outside the gene matches: 7. Germline assignment: CDR1 LNHDA and CDR2 SQIVND (reference sequence). This CDR3 region has 16 residues.

The sample holds one count of this clone. This chain links TRBV9 with TRBJ1-3; D unclear. The CDR3 is made up of 15 amino acids. Germline V lookup: CDR1 SGDLS, CDR2 YYNGEE. The V end was cut by 0 bases, the J end by 2 bases, with 9 bases between. In DNA form, the CDR3 reads TGTGCCAGCAGCGTAGGAGGTTCTACTGGAAACACCATATATTTT. It encodes CASSVGGSTGNTIYF.

V usage is TRBV4-1 and J usage is TRBJ1-1; D possibly corresponds to TRBD1 (6 bases). CDR1 MGHRA and CDR2 YSYEKL come from the germline V gene. Trimming pared 1 base from V and 6 bases from J, leaving 9 bases between. The CDR3 runs 13 residues. The CDR3 DNA sequence: TGCGCCAGCAGCCAAGGACAGGCCCCTGAAGCTTTCTTT. Its protein is CASSQGQAPEAFF.

This clone was counted only a few times. This same CDR3 is encoded by further DNA sequences in the sample. The chain uses TRBV5-1 and TRBJ1-1; D gene unclear. The germline gives CDR1 SGHRS, CDR2 YFSETQ. V was pared by 2 bases and J by 1 base, with 6 bases between. The CDR3 covers 13 residues. CDR3 coding DNA: TGCGCCAGCAGCTTACAAGAGAACACTGAAGCTTTCTTT. Protein product: CASSLQENTEAFF.

V usage is TRBV6-2 or TRBV6-3 and J usage is TRBJ2-1, with 7 bases aligning to TRBD2. The CDR3 contains 16 residues. The trim removed 2 bases at V and 1 base at J, leaving 5 bases unmatched. Germline values: CDR1 MNHEY, CDR2 SVGEGT. CDR3: CASSYGTGGSYNEQFF. In DNA, the CDR3 is TGTGCCAGCAGTTACGGGACGGGAGGATCCTACAATGAGCAGTTCTTC.

This clone has a handful of counts. The CDR3 sequence is CASSLGDRGKFNYGYTF. The CDR3 coding sequence is TGTGCCAGCAGCTTGGGGGACAGGGGAAAATTCAACTATGGCTACACCTTC. This chain links TRBV5-6 with TRBJ1-2; TRBD1 matches at 10 bases. Per germline, CDR1 SGHDT and CDR2 YYEEEE. With V trimmed by 0 bases and J by 2 bases, 7 bases remained unmatched. The length of the CDR3 is 17 residues. Combining the CDR3 with reference TRBV5-6 and TRBJ1-2 gives the whole variable domain DAGVTQSPTHLIKTRGQQVTLRCSPKSGHDTVSWYQQALGQGPQFIFQYYEEEERQRGNFPDRFSGHQFPNYSSELNVNALLLGDSALYLCASSLGDRGKFNYGYTFGSGTRLTVV.

This clone showed up just once. The V call is TRBV28, the J call TRBJ2-1; D perhaps matches TRBD1 (7 bases). V lost 6 bases and J 0 bases, leaving 21 bases between the germline ends. Germline assignment: CDR1 MDHEN and CDR2 SYDVKM. This CDR3 spans 18 amino acids. CDR3 in amino acids: CASREGASRKSSYNEQFF. CDR3 nucleotide sequence: TGTGCCAGCAGGGAGGGGGCCTCGCGGAAGAGCTCCTACAATGAGCAGTTCTTC.

The chain joins TRBV2 to TRBJ2-1, with D possibly being TRBD1 (6 bases). Germline V CDR1 and CDR2: SNHLY, FYNNEI. Trimming took off 3 bases at V and 4 bases at J, with 13 bases between the two ends. The CDR3 sequence is 15 residues long. CDR3 nucleotide sequence: TGTGCCAGCAGTGACGGGCAGGGGATATACAATGAGCAGTTCTTC. Its translation is CASSDGQGIYNEQFF.

This chain connects TRBV15 to TRBJ1-5, with 9 bases aligning to TRBD1. V shed 3 bases and J 3 bases; nucleotides not matched to a gene: 6. This CDR3 contains 16 residues. Germline V gives CDR1 LNHNV, CDR2 YYDKDF (reference sequence). The CDR3 sequence is CATSRGGTGINQPQHF. In DNA form, the CDR3 reads TGTGCCACCAGCAGGGGTGGGACAGGGATCAATCAGCCCCAGCATTTT.

J is TRBJ1-6 and V is TRBV19; D not resolved. The CDR3 sequence is 17 residues long. Trimming left V 3 bases short and J 0 bases short, with 12 bases between. Germline V gene lookup returns CDR1 LNHDA and CDR2 SQIVND (reference sequence). Here the CDR3 DNA reads TGTGCCAGTAGTATTGCGGACTCGAGCTCCTATAATTCACCCCTCCACTTT. Translated: CASSIADSSSYNSPLHF.

Points on this clone: Other DNA sequences of this sample code for an identical CDR3. The chain uses TRBV5-1 and TRBJ1-5; 10 bases fit TRBD1. The germline CDR1 and CDR2 sequences are SGHRS and YFSETQ. The CDR3 runs to 16 residues. Unmatched junction bases numbered 4, after V lost 0 bases and J lost 4 bases. The CDR3 bases are TGCGCCAGCAGCTTGGAGGGACAGGGGTCGAATCAGCCCCAGCATTTT. This translates into CASSLEGQGSNQPQHF.

This clone was observed once. The genes are TRBV28 and TRBJ1-2; TRBD1 is a possible D gene (6 bases). Trimming removed 8 bases at V and 2 bases at J, with 15 bases between. CDR1 is MDHEN, CDR2 SYDVKM, per germline. The CDR3 runs to 14 residues. The DNA for the CDR3 is TGTGCCAGCTATAAGCCCACAGGGAACTATGGCTACACCTTC. It specifies CASYKPTGNYGYTF.

The gene calls are TRBV24-1 and TRBJ2-2; 13 nucleotides line up with TRBD2. Germline CDR1 is KGHDR and CDR2 is SFDVKD. The ends lost 5 bases at V and 0 bases at J; junction bases unmatched: 5. This CDR3 has 18 amino acids. This CDR3 reads CATSGVGTSGANTGELFF. CDR3 coding DNA: TGTGCCACCAGTGGAGTAGGGACTAGCGGGGCGAACACCGGGGAGCTGTTTTTT.

The gene calls are TRBV28 and TRBJ2-5; D is perhaps TRBD2 (5 bases). The ends were cut back, 5 bases at V and 6 bases at J, with 13 bases in the middle. Germline values: CDR1 MDHEN, CDR2 SYDVKM. This CDR3 has 13 residues. CDR3 loop: CASSPGLKQTQYF. The CDR3 DNA is TGTGCCAGCAGTCCTGGACTCAAGCAGACCCAGTACTTC.

This chain uses TRBV21-1 with TRBJ2-7; the table names TRBD1, a call not compared with the DNA. TRBV21-1 counts as a pseudogene. This CDR3 region has 16 residues. Here the CDR3 DNA reads TGTGCCAGCAGCAAATTCAGGCGACAGGGGTACAACGAGCAGTACTTC. Amino acids: CASSKFRRQGYNEQYF.

This chain links TRBV28 with TRBJ1-2; 8 positions agree with TRBD1. The CDR3 is 13 residues long. Per germline, CDR1 MDHEN and CDR2 SYDVKM. V lost 8 bases and J lost 4; bases outside the gene matches: 6. The DNA of the CDR3 is TGTGCCAGCCTTCCCGGGACAGGCTATGGCTACACCTTC. Its protein is CASLPGTGYGYTF.

The genes are TRBV2 and TRBJ1-1; maybe TRBD1 (5 bases). Germline lookup yields CDR1 SNHLY and CDR2 FYNNEI. The CDR3 loop spans 14 amino acids. Trimming stripped 3 bases from V and 9 bases from J, with 17 bases between. The CDR3 sequence: CASSDSGAGGKAFF. CDR3 DNA sequence: TGTGCCAGCAGTGATTCGGGAGCCGGGGGAAAAGCTTTCTTT.

CDR3 region: CASSPDRDPSYEQYF. The CDR3 region has the DNA TGTGCCAGCTCACCCGACAGGGATCCATCCTACGAGCAGTACTTC. J is TRBJ2-7 and V is TRBV18; TRBD1 agrees at 7 bases. This CDR3 is 15 amino acids long. V gave up 3 bases and J gave up 1 base; unmatched junction bases: 6. CDR1 is KGHSH and CDR2 is LQKENI in the germline V gene.

This clone occurred once. The chain joins TRBV7-9 to TRBJ1-2; D unresolved. The CDR3 runs to 13 residues. Germline assignment: CDR1 SEHNR and CDR2 FQNEAQ (reference sequence). The germline V and J ends were trimmed by 0 bases and 2 bases, with 4 bases remaining between them. In nucleotides, the CDR3 is TGTGCCAGCAGCTTAGCTATGAACTATGGCTACACCTTC. This gives the protein CASSLAMNYGYTF.

V gene TRBV5-1 combines with J gene TRBJ1-2; D is ambiguous. V was shortened by 5 bases and J by 8 bases, with 19 bases between the two germline ends. The CDR3 length is 14 residues. Germline V gives CDR1 SGHRS, CDR2 YFSETQ. The CDR3: CASSNAGQGRGYTF. CDR3 nucleotide sequence: TGCGCCAGCAGTAATGCAGGCCAAGGCAGGGGCTACACCTTC. Looking up the rest from reference TRBV5-1 and TRBJ1-2 gives the full variable domain: KAGVTQTPRYLIKTRGQQVTLSCSPISGHRSVSWYQQTPGQGLQFLFEYFSETQRNKGNFPGRFSGRQFSNSRSEMNVSTLELGDSALYLCASSNAGQGRGYTFGSGTRLTVV.